This passage covers 7 T cell receptor beta chains from one sample sequenced in a study of T cell responses to AZD1222 COVID-19 vaccine. Sequencing used immunoSEQ multiplex PCR; TCRdb keeps in-frame clones, though not all of them. The repertoire consists of approximately 110,000 clones, with approximately 88% occurring once and the leading ten covering about 6.8%. Specimen: peripheral blood, collected 28 days after the second AZD1222 dose. Every receptor here comes from an adult who received the AZD1222 COVID-19 vaccine.

The chain links TRBV6-1 to TRBJ2-1; D ambiguous. The CDR3 is 12 residues long. Trimming took 5 bases from V and 2 from J, leaving 4 bases between them. The germline CDR1 and CDR2 sequences are MNHNS and SASEGT. The CDR3 nucleotides are TGTGCCAGCAGTTTCCCCTACAATGAGCAGTTCTTC. Translation gives CASSFPYNEQFF.

The chain employs TRBV3-1 (or the pseudogene TRBV3-2) and TRBJ1-5; TRBD1 matches 8 bases. The trim removed 4 bases at V and 1 base at J, leaving 12 bases unmatched. This CDR3 has 18 residues. Germline V gives CDR1 LGHDT, CDR2 YNNKEL (reference sequence). For the CDR3, the DNA is TGTGCCAGCAGCCGCAATAACAGGGGGGCCCAAAGCAATCAGCCCCAGCATTTT. Translating it yields CASSRNNRGAQSNQPQHF.

This clone appeared once. The chain couples TRBV19 to TRBJ1-5, with D possibly matching TRBD1 (5 bases). In germline, CDR1 is LNHDA, CDR2 SQIVND (reference sequence). Trimming took 5 bases from V and 7 from J, leaving 15 bases between them. The CDR3 extends over 14 amino acids. In nucleotides, the CDR3 is TGTGCCAGTAGTGGGGAGGGGTCGTTGCAGCCCCAGCATTTT. Protein sequence: CASSGEGSLQPQHF.

The chain is built from TRBV7-8 and TRBJ1-5; D possibly corresponds to TRBD1 (5 bases). The CDR3 sequence is 16 residues long. The V gene's germline CDR1 is SGHVS and CDR2 FQNEAQ. Trimming left V 1 base short and J 2 bases short, with 12 bases between. The CDR3 sequence: CASSLVGGWGNQPQHF. CDR3 nucleotide sequence: TGTGCCAGCAGCTTAGTTGGGGGTTGGGGCAATCAGCCCCAGCATTTT.

This clone was found once. V and J are TRBV14 and TRBJ1-2, with D perhaps matching TRBD1 (5 bases). The CDR3 sequence is 15 residues long. The germline V gene encodes CDR1 SGHDN and CDR2 FVKESK. Trimming shortened V by 4 bases and J by 1 base, and 13 bases separated the two germline ends. The CDR3 coding sequence is TGTGCCAGCAGCCCTTACGGGACGAATAACTATGGCTACACCTTC. Protein sequence: CASSPYGTNNYGYTF.

The J gene is TRBJ2-3, the V gene TRBV5-1; maybe TRBD1 (6 bases). The CDR3 totals 13 residues. Germline V gene lookup returns CDR1 SGHRS and CDR2 YFSETQ. The V end lost 2 bases, the J end lost 4 bases, and 8 bases lay between the germline ends. CDR3 loop: CASSFEGADTQYF. For the CDR3, the DNA is TGCGCCAGCAGCTTTGAGGGGGCAGATACGCAGTATTTT.

The rearrangement links TRBV27 to TRBJ1-2, with D possibly TRBD1 on 6 matching bases. Per the germline V gene, CDR1 is MNHEY and CDR2 is SMNVEV (reference sequence). V was shortened by 6 bases and J by 4 bases, with 12 bases between the two germline ends. This CDR3 is 13 amino acids long. The CDR3 DNA reads TGTGCCAGCAGGGGGGGACACCCCTATGGCTACACCTTC. Protein product: CASRGGHPYGYTF.